This entry lists 25 T cell receptor beta chains sequenced from one sample in a study of early T cells in non-severe SARS-CoV-2 infection. TCRdb reprocessed the 5' RACE reads with MiXCR, giving one entry per CDR3 protein. The sample carries 100,000 to 150,000 distinct CDR3 sequences, just under 15% recorded once. The sequencing sample was made of whole blood. The origin of the receptors is an adult who was a healthcare worker with PCR-confirmed SARS-CoV-2 infection or an uninfected control (not recorded which).

This clonotype was counted many times. This chain links TRBV3-1 with TRBJ2-3; no firm D call. The CDR3 spans 12 residues. The V end was cut by 6 bases, the J end by 1 base, with 5 bases between. Germline CDR1 and CDR2: LGHDT and YNNKEL (reference sequence). The CDR3 DNA reads TGTGCCAGCAGTCGGGGCACAGATACGCAGTATTTT. Translation: CASSRGTDTQYF.

The rearrangement links TRBV6-6 to TRBJ2-5, with TRBD1 identical over 7 bases. Trimming at V came to 6 bases and at J to 5 bases, leaving 3 bases not matched to a gene. Looked up from germline, CDR1 is MNHNY and CDR2 is SVGAGI (reference sequence). The CDR3 sequence is 12 residues long. As DNA, the CDR3 is TGTGCCAGCAGCAGGGGGTCGGAGACCCAGTACTTC. Its translation is CASSRGSETQYF.

The V and J genes are TRBV18 and TRBJ1-5; D unclear. V lost 4 bases to trimming and J lost 4 bases, with 5 bases between them. The CDR3 loop spans 12 amino acids. CDR1 and CDR2 from the germline V gene are KGHSH and LQKENI. Here the CDR3 reads CASSRRNQPQHF. Here the CDR3 DNA reads TGTGCCAGCTCACGTCGGAATCAGCCCCAGCATTTT. Combining the CDR3 with reference TRBV18 and TRBJ1-5 gives the whole variable domain NAGVMQNPRHLVRRRGQEARLRCSPMKGHSHVYWYRQLPEEGLKFMVYLQKENIIDESGMPKERFSAEFPKEGPSILRIQQVVRGDSAAYFCASSRRNQPQHFGDGTRLSIL.

V and J are TRBV20-1 and TRBJ2-1, with TRBD2 matching 13 bases. J was trimmed by 10 bases and V by 6 bases; bases with no gene match: 12. CDR3 length equals 15 residues. The germline gives CDR1 DFQATT, CDR2 SNEGSKA (reference sequence). This CDR3 is CSARTSGGSVGEQFF. The CDR3 DNA is TGCAGTGCAAGGACTAGCGGGGGATCCGTCGGAGAGCAGTTCTTC.

The chain carries TRBV12-3 or TRBV12-4 and TRBJ1-1; D remains ambiguous. V gave up 1 base and J gave up 5 bases, with 11 bases separating them. The CDR3 length is 14 residues. This CDR3 reads CASSLGLRRTEAFF. The CDR3 bases are TGTGCCAGCAGTTTAGGTTTGAGGAGGACTGAAGCTTTCTTT.

V usage is TRBV9 and J usage is TRBJ2-1; D is undetermined. Germline V lookup: CDR1 SGDLS, CDR2 YYNGEE. This CDR3 region has 15 residues. V gave up 0 bases and J gave up 3 bases, with 10 bases separating them. CDR3 in DNA: TGTGCCAGCAGCGTAGACGTTGCCGGCTACAATGAGCAGTTCTTC. This codes for CASSVDVAGYNEQFF.

This clonotype was detected only a few times. The V and J genes are TRBV10-3 and TRBJ2-1; 9 bases agree with TRBD2. The CDR3 is 13 amino acids. Trimming at V came to 10 bases and at J to 3 bases, leaving 4 bases not matched to a gene. CDR1 ENHRY and CDR2 SYGVKD come from the germline V gene. Here the CDR3 DNA reads TGTGCCACCCGACTAGCGGACTACAATGAGCAGTTCTTC. Encoded protein: CATRLADYNEQFF.

The chain has TRBV5-4 and TRBJ2-5; D unresolved. This CDR3 is 15 amino acids long. Trimming removed 0 bases from V and 4 bases from J, with 13 bases in between. CDR1 SGHNT and CDR2 YYREEE come from the germline V gene (reference sequence). This CDR3 reads CASSLGGGTSETQYF. The CDR3, as DNA: TGTGCCAGCAGCTTGGGAGGCGGAACCTCAGAGACCCAGTACTTC.

The J gene is TRBJ1-1, the V gene TRBV7-9, with D unclear. Between the trimmed V and J ends, which lost 0 bases and 0 bases, there was a span of 8 bases. Germline assignment: CDR1 SEHNR and CDR2 FQNEAQ (reference sequence). The CDR3 extends over 15 amino acids. CDR3 in amino acids: CASSLARSLNTEAFF. For the CDR3, the DNA is TGTGCCAGCAGCTTAGCGAGGAGTTTGAACACTGAAGCTTTCTTT.

The J gene is TRBJ2-2, the V gene TRBV12-3 or TRBV12-4, with a tentative D call TRBD1 (6 bases). The CDR3 is 14 amino acids. V was trimmed by 8 bases and J by 6 bases, leaving 16 bases between them. CDR3 DNA sequence: TGTGCCAGCTCGGGACAACCGACGGCCGGGGAGCTGTTTTTT. Translation: CASSGQPTAGELFF.

V is TRBV6-2 or TRBV6-3 and J is TRBJ2-7; no clear D gene. Trimming removed 6 bases at V and 0 bases at J, with 12 bases between. The CDR3 spans 14 residues. The germline gives CDR1 MNHEY, CDR2 SVGEGT. The CDR3 loop reads CASRAQRPSYEQYF. The CDR3 DNA follows: TGTGCCAGCAGGGCACAGCGCCCCTCCTACGAGCAGTACTTC.

The chain uses TRBV12-3 or TRBV12-4 and TRBJ2-1; D is perhaps TRBD2 (6 bases). V was pared by 3 bases and J by 7 bases, with 16 bases between. The CDR3 length is 15 residues. CDR3 DNA: TGTGCCAGCAGTTTTGGCGGGGTCTTAGAAAATGAGCAGTTCTTC. Translating gives CASSFGGVLENEQFF.

The J gene is TRBJ2-3, the V gene TRBV30; 8 bases are a match to TRBD2. The J segment lost 4 bases and the V segment lost 2 bases, leaving 2 bases of the junction unmatched. This CDR3 has 13 residues. The germline V gene has CDR1 GTSNPN and CDR2 SVGIG (reference sequence). The CDR3 here is CAWSSGGADTQYF. Here the CDR3 DNA reads TGTGCCTGGAGTTCGGGGGGGGCAGATACGCAGTATTTT.

This clonotype was seen many times. The chain links TRBV28 to TRBJ1-2; no clear D gene. CDR3 size: 13 residues. The germline V gene has CDR1 MDHEN and CDR2 SYDVKM. The V end lost 3 bases, the J end lost 4 bases, and 9 bases lay between the germline ends. The DNA for the CDR3 is TGTGCCAGCAGTTTTCCCCCGGGCTATGGCTACACCTTC. Residues: CASSFPPGYGYTF.

The V gene is TRBV6-6, the J gene TRBJ2-1, with TRBD2 identical over 9 bases. CDR1 is MNHNY and CDR2 is SVGAGI in the germline V gene (reference sequence). CDR3 size: 14 residues. The junction had 1 base not matched to a gene; V was cut back by 0 bases and J by 7 bases. This chain's CDR3 is CASSYSSGGNEQFF. The CDR3 DNA sequence: TGTGCCAGCAGTTACTCCAGCGGGGGGAATGAGCAGTTCTTC.

The chain combines TRBV21-1 with TRBJ2-1; TRBD1, the table's D call, was not compared with the DNA. TRBV21-1 is an annotated pseudogene. This CDR3 spans 17 amino acids. Here the CDR3 DNA reads TGTGCCAGCAGCATAGGACAGTACGGGAAAAGTGACAATGAGCAGTTCTTC. It specifies CASSIGQYGKSDNEQFF.

In its sample, this clonotype was seen a few times. The chain combines TRBV20-1 with TRBJ1-2; D uncertain. Trimming pared 0 bases from V and 6 bases from J, leaving 11 bases between. The CDR3 has 13 residues. The germline gives CDR1 DFQATT, CDR2 SNEGSKA (reference sequence). CDR3 bases: TGCAGTGCTAGAGATGGGCCGGACGATGGCTACACCTTC. Its protein product is CSARDGPDDGYTF.

This clonotype was observed a few times. V gene TRBV6-6 combines with J gene TRBJ2-7, with 8 nucleotides matching TRBD2. The CDR3 loop spans 13 amino acids. CDR1 MNHNY and CDR2 SVGAGI come from the germline V gene (reference sequence). V lost 6 bases to trimming and J lost 4 bases; unmatched junction nucleotides: 5. CDR3 amino acids: CASRGVAGYEQYF. The CDR3 DNA reads as TGTGCCAGCAGGGGGGTAGCGGGGTACGAGCAGTACTTC.

This clonotype came up a few times. This chain links TRBV3-1 with TRBJ2-1; D tentatively fits TRBD1 or TRBD2 (5 bases each). CDR3 size: 17 residues. Per the germline V gene, CDR1 is LGHDT and CDR2 is YNNKEL (reference sequence). Trimming pared 3 bases from V and 0 bases from J, leaving 15 bases between. CDR3 loop: CASSQGLALSSYNEQFF. CDR3 sequence (DNA): TGTGCCAGCAGCCAGGGGCTAGCCTTAAGCTCCTACAATGAGCAGTTCTTC.

The chain uses TRBV6-1 and TRBJ1-5; 10 bases align to TRBD1. V lost 8 bases to trimming and J lost 7 bases; unmatched junction nucleotides: 5. This CDR3 comprises 13 residues. Germline assignment: CDR1 MNHNS and CDR2 SASEGT. The CDR3 here is CASGTGERQPQHF. DNA for the CDR3: TGTGCCAGCGGGACAGGGGAAAGGCAGCCCCAGCATTTT.

This clonotype was seen only once. At one boundary the junction diverges from the germline segment, which might be a read error. The chain carries TRBV29-1 and TRBJ1-1; no clear D. Per germline, CDR1 SQVTM and CDR2 ANQGSEA. This CDR3 is 13 amino acids long. The CDR3, as DNA: TGCAGCGTTGAGCGACGGATGAACGCTGAAGCTTTCTTT. It codes for CSVERRMNAEAFF.

The chain employs TRBV7-2 and TRBJ2-1; a possible D gene is TRBD1 (5 bases). CDR3 length equals 15 residues. The ends were cut back, 5 bases at V and 1 base at J, with 12 bases in the middle. CDR1 and CDR2 from the germline V gene are SGHTA and FQGNSA. CDR3 sequence (DNA): TGTGCCAGCAGCCCAGGGTCCGGGTCCTACAATGAGCAGTTCTTC. The encoded protein is CASSPGSGSYNEQFF.

This clonotype was seen a few times. The chain recombines TRBV11-2 with TRBJ2-5, with D perhaps TRBD2 (5 bases). The V gene lost 4 bases and the J gene lost 7 bases, with 13 bases spanning the gap. Germline values: CDR1 SGHAT, CDR2 FQNNGV. The CDR3 covers 13 residues. The CDR3 loop is CASSSTARGTQYF. The CDR3, as DNA: TGTGCCAGCAGCTCGACCGCCCGGGGGACCCAGTACTTC.

The chain uses TRBV7-3 and TRBJ2-1; TRBD1 agrees at 9 bases. This CDR3 spans 18 amino acids. V shed 9 bases and J 0 bases; nucleotides not matched to a gene: 15. Germline V gene sequence: CDR1 SGHTA, CDR2 FQGTGA. The CDR3 coding sequence is TGTGCCAGACCCCGGGACAGGGACTTAATGAGCTCCTACAATGAGCAGTTCTTC. Residues: CARPRDRDLMSSYNEQFF.

A few counts support this clonotype. The gene calls are TRBV19 and TRBJ2-5, with 9 bases identical to TRBD2. The CDR3 loop spans 18 amino acids. The J segment lost 1 base and the V segment lost 9 bases, leaving 18 bases of the junction unmatched. The V gene's germline CDR1 is LNHDA and CDR2 SQIVND (reference sequence). The CDR3 reads CASTEGGLVAGAQETQYF. CDR3 coding DNA: TGTGCCAGCACTGAAGGGGGCTTAGTAGCGGGGGCCCAAGAGACCCAGTACTTC.